This TCR beta chain was sequenced for a study of beta chain features in type 1 diabetes. The wider study: The patients were much like the healthy donors in age, gender and cell yields. Study results and limitations: A potential influence of HLA type upon TCRB rearrangement remained unresolved herein. In every one of the four CD4+ subsets, TCRB CDR3s were moderately but significantly shorter in Type 1 diabetes patients. Sequencing used cDNA, and cells with high TCR expression could therefore be over-represented.

Expressed TCRB transcripts were sequenced after all isolated RNA was converted to cDNA. The table came from immunoSEQ multiplex PCR; TCRdb's copy has only in-frame clones and leaves some out. The sample comprises hundreds of thousands of clones, 11% to 15% of which are singletons, and 0.03% to 0.04% rests with the top ten. Trimming took 10 bases from V and 7 from J; bases not matched to a gene: 11. CDR3 length: 14 amino acids. Germline V lookup: CDR1 LNHDA, CDR2 SQIVND (reference sequence). Sampling consisted of one heparinised blood draw per donor, averaging around 100 mL. With regard to this clone: The target antigen is unknown.

The sample taken for sequencing was naive CD4+ T cells from blood. This TCR derives from a man between 18 and 35 years old with type 1 diabetes. This chain links TRBV19 with TRBJ2-1, with 9 bases that match TRBD1. The CDR3, as DNA: TGTGCCACCTTGGACAGGGGAGAGGTGAATGAGCAGTTCTTC. Protein product: CATLDRGEVNEQFF. The full variable domain, in which reference TRBV19 and TRBJ2-1 provide the parts outside the CDR3, is DGGITQSPKYLFRKEGQNVTLSCEQNLNHDAMYWYRQDPGQGLRLIYYSQIVNDFQKGDIAEGYSVSREKKESFPLTVTSAQKNPTAFYLCATLDRGEVNEQFFGPGTRLTVL.